A selection of T cell receptor beta chains follows, all from one sample in a study of shared clonotypes between healthy human individuals. TCRdb's copy holds only in-frame clones and misses some; the assay was immunoSEQ multiplex PCR. The repertoire holds 500,000 to 550,000 clones, with about 96% as singletons. Input material: naive CD4+ T cells sorted from blood. The receptors were sampled from a young woman in good health. CDR3s include the opening cysteine and the closing phenylalanine or tryptophan.

j_gene | len | v_gene | CDR3aa
TRBJ1-1 | 15 | TRBV30 | CASMTGTGMNTEAFF
TRBJ2-2 | 17 | TRBV7-9 | CASSLLLSGSRTGELFF
TRBJ2-4 | 17 | TRBV28 | CASSPGRLAIAKNIQYF
TRBJ1-1 | 14 | TRBV14 | CASSQGSRNTEAFF
TRBJ1-3 | 16 | TRBV28 | CASSFKGLWAGNTIYF
TRBJ2-5 | 13 | TRBV7-7 | CASSLGLVETQYF
TRBJ2-7 | 12 | TRBV29-1 | CSVEGGTHEQYF
TRBJ2-7 | 15 | TRBV7-9 | CASSLSRDRVFEQYF
TRBJ2-1 | 13 | TRBV11-1 | CASSLVRYNEQFF
TRBJ2-7 | 14 | TRBV10-2 | CASRPLTGTHEQYF
TRBJ2-3 | 15 | TRBV6-5 | CASRRQGASTDTQYF
TRBJ1-2 | 15 | TRBV7-9 | CASSLGQGIDYGYTF
TRBJ2-7 | 14 | TRBV28 | CASSLGGRPYEQYF
TRBJ1-1 | 15 | TRBV29-1 | CSVPLAGRVNTEAFF
TRBJ1-5 | 19 | TRBV7-7 | CASSTGTGGLDPLNQPQHF
TRBJ2-1 | 14 | TRBV5-1 | CASSRTPPALEQFF
TRBJ1-3 | 19 | TRBV30 | CAWSVSWQIPKKAGNTIYF
TRBJ1-2 | 12 | TRBV2 | CAWGEGPYGYTF
TRBJ2-2 | 15 | TRBV15 | CATSRDRAYTGELFF
TRBJ2-3 | 15 | TRBV5-1 | CASSYRQGRGDTQYF
TRBJ2-5 | 16 | TRBV5-4 | CASSTGGLAGKETQYF
TRBJ2-6 | 15 | TRBV2 | CASSGGGSGANVLTF
TRBJ2-1 | 19 | TRBV4-1 | CASSQDLLAGQTGHNEQFF
TRBJ1-1 | 15 | TRBV18 | CASSPDQGLGTEAFF
TRBJ2-7 | 13 | TRBV5-6 | CASSLQQVYEQYF
TRBJ2-4 | 16 | TRBV6-5 | CASSYGQTLAKNIQYF
TRBJ2-1 | 16 | TRBV15 | CATSSLVAGGRNEQFF
TRBJ2-2 | 14 | TRBV7-9 | CASSSTGDTGELFF
TRBJ1-2 | 13 | TRBV10-1 | CASSRDYNYGYTF
TRBJ2-7 | 13 | TRBV25-1 | CASRGGPGYEQYF
TRBJ1-1 | 13 | TRBV2 | CASRGDGNTEAFF
TRBJ1-3 | 16 | TRBV5-1 | CASSMTGSHSGNTIYF
TRBJ2-7 | 11 | TRBV20-1 | CSVVGSYEQYF
TRBJ2-3 | 13 | TRBV7-9 | CASWTWGTDTQYF
TRBJ2-3 | 15 | TRBV6-1 | CASSEASGRADTQYF
TRBJ2-4 | 16 | TRBV11-2 | CASSLAWRVTKNIQYF
TRBJ1-1 | 14 | TRBV28 | CASSLSEQGSRAFF
TRBJ2-3 | 13 | TRBV6-1 | CASSDLRGDTQYF
TRBJ2-3 | 17 | TRBV11-2 | CASSLGLAGGVADTQYF
TRBJ1-2 | 13 | TRBV2 | CASRGDGQSGYTF
TRBJ1-4 | 13 | TRBV19 | CASASRESEKLFF
TRBJ2-5 | 13 | TRBV7-8 | CASAYRKQETQYF
TRBJ2-5 | 11 | TRBV20-1 | CSAREGETQYF
TRBJ1-5 | 16 | TRBV18 | CASSPVGGQGVQPQHF
TRBJ1-3 | 14 | TRBV28 | CASSFQGAGNTIYF
TRBJ1-1 | 15 | TRBV10-3 | CAISAQTLMNTEAFF
TRBJ1-2 | 11 | TRBV20-1 | CSAPGDYGYTF
TRBJ2-2 | 14 | TRBV10-3 | CATNLADNTGELFF